This TCR beta chain was observed in a study of STAT3 mutations in large granular lymphocyte leukemia. The wider study: Over half of T-LGLL patients had one or more immunosuppressive regimens.

CDR3 length equals 13 residues. CDR1 is MNHEY and CDR2 is SMNVEV in the germline V gene (reference sequence). V shed 4 bases and J 5 bases; nucleotides not matched to a gene: 2. Study-level results: No sample exists from the first appearance of each clone. Treatment regimens differed across patients between samplings. At least one immunodominant TCR beta clonotype appeared in every T-cell large granular lymphocyte leukemia patient. Suggested: STAT3 mutation was not the ancestral event for these clonal expansions.

Concerning this clone: Its antigen remains unknown.

The method was immunoSEQ multiplex PCR; TCRdb's version includes in-frame clones alone and lacks a portion of them. The top ten clones hold under 6.5% of a sample with tens of thousands of clones, around 93% of them seen once. Sample: peripheral blood mononuclear cells. The sequence was obtained from a man aged 35 to 55 with T-cell large granular lymphocyte leukemia. Some clones in this sample may be carry-over from other donors' samples. J is TRBJ2-7 and V is TRBV27; 10 nucleotides match TRBD1. The CDR3 nucleotides read TGTGCCAGCAGTTCGGGACAGGGGAACGAGCAGTACTTC. Translating it yields CASSSGQGNEQYF.